What follows describes a single T cell receptor beta chain. Its antigen is undetermined. Exclusion applied to patients with autoimmune disease history or systemic immunosuppression. Repertoires were generated with immunoSEQ multiplex PCR, while TCRdb's copy carries only in-frame clones and drops some. The sample comprises tens of thousands of clones, approximately 92% of which are singletons, and about 0.31% rests with the top ten. V was shortened by 6 bases and J by 3 bases, with 18 bases between the two germline ends. The CDR3 has 15 amino acids. Germline V lookup: CDR1 SGHDN, CDR2 FVKESK. This entry belongs to a study of OX40 agonist ivuxolimab in advanced cancers. Across the whole study: The study gave patients intravenous ivuxolimab at 0.01 to 10 mg/kg every 2 weeks. Findings and caveats of the study: Relative to CD4+, CD8+ T cells held more expanded clones on average. At 0.1 to 3.0 mg/kg, clonal expansion of CD4+ and CD8+ blood T cells had occurred by week 6.

This clonotype was obtained from an adult with an advanced solid tumor such as melanoma, head and neck, liver or kidney cancer. J is TRBJ2-7 and V is TRBV14; D not certain. This sample comprised CD4+ or CD8+ T cells sorted from blood, obtained in a trial of the OX40 agonist ivuxolimab. In DNA form, the CDR3 reads TGTGCCAGCAGTCTTAGAACCGCCACGAACTACGAGCAGTACTTC. This translates into CASSLRTATNYEQYF. Full variable domain (missing parts from reference TRBV14 and TRBJ2-7): EAGVTQFPSHSVIEKGQTVTLRCDPISGHDNLYWYRRVMGKEIKFLLHFVKESKQDESGMPNNRFLAERTGGTYSTLKVQPAELEDSGVYFCASSLRTATNYEQYFGPGTRLTVT.